This T cell receptor (beta chain) came from a study of T cells in Graves' hyperthyroidism and ophthalmopathy. Study outcomes and limitations: Most thyroid clonotypes expanded above 0.001 were also detected in blood.

Researchers amplified the TCR beta CDR3 regions from RNA transcripts. The primer set for the first-round RT-PCR of the TCR CDR3 was HTBI. Via MiXCR, TCRdb re-called the multiplex PCR reads, giving one row per CDR3 protein. The data contain roughly 800,000 distinct CDR3 sequences, roughly 40% of them singletons. The germline gives CDR1 DFQATT, CDR2 SNEGSKA (reference sequence). Trimming cost V 5 bases and J 1 base, with 12 bases left between them. There are 13 residues in the CDR3. Patients were excluded for uncontrolled infection, other autoimmune disease, pregnancy or lactation. This clonotype was seen only a few times. Antigen unknown.

This chain connects TRBV20-1 to TRBJ2-7; D uncertain. This TCR came from a man younger than 35 with Graves' hyperthyroidism. Material for sequencing was blood. The CDR3 nucleotides are TGCAGTGCTCCGGGTCCGTCGTCCTACGAGCAGTACTTC. Encoded protein: CSAPGPSSYEQYF.